Presented here are 16 T cell receptor beta chains from one specimen sequenced in a study of vaccination effects on CD4 cells after COVID-19. ViraFEST assay sequencing came after antigen-specific CD4+ T cells were expanded with viral peptide pools. At the end of more than 8 days of culture, CD4+ T cells were isolated. Infection dated between March and December 2020, before the Alpha, Beta and Delta variants reached the United States. This table comes from immunoSEQ multiplex PCR, and its TCRdb copy is limited to in-frame clones, with some not included. The sample yields tens of thousands of clones, 76% seen once. The antigens for these receptors are not known. Sample: CD4+ T cells from PBMCs cultured with HIV peptides, taken before COVID-19 vaccination. Subset defined: HIV-1 Nef peptide pool negative control/reference culture. The receptors were sampled from a human donor who had a prior SARS-CoV-2 infection.

CDR3: CATGREGPTRTDTQYF. DNA of the CDR3: TGTGCCACCGGTAGGGAGGGCCCCACTCGCACAGATACGCAGTATTTT. This rearrangement joins TRBV15 to TRBJ2-3, with TRBD2 identical over 7 bases. V shed 8 bases, J shed 1 base, and the junction held 12 bases outside the gene matches. The CDR3 spans 16 residues. Germline V gene lookup returns CDR1 LNHNV and CDR2 YYDKDF (reference sequence).

This clone appeared a single time. V and J are TRBV2 and TRBJ2-1; TRBD2 might be the D (6 bases). Germline V gene lookup returns CDR1 SNHLY and CDR2 FYNNEI. The CDR3 runs 16 residues. Trimming cost V 6 bases and J 7 bases, with 22 bases left between them. CDR3 amino acids: CASSPPGTAIGNEQFF. The CDR3 DNA reads TGTGCCAGCAGCCCCCCCGGGACTGCCATCGGGAATGAGCAGTTCTTC.

The chain employs TRBV11-2 and TRBJ2-3, with D possibly being TRBD1 (5 bases). This CDR3 spans 15 amino acids. CDR1 is SGHAT and CDR2 is FQNNGV in the germline V gene. V lost 4 bases, J lost 6 bases, and 17 bases lay in between. CDR3 DNA sequence: TGTGCCAGCAGCTCCCTAGGGGTAGTAAGGGATACGCAGTATTTT. Translated, it gives CASSSLGVVRDTQYF.

The genes are TRBV10-3 and TRBJ1-1; D is possibly TRBD1 (5 bases). With 4 bases removed from V and 3 bases from J, the gap between germline ends came to 9 bases. CDR3 length: 13 residues. Germline CDR1 is ENHRY and CDR2 is SYGVKD. The CDR3 sequence: CAISGQWDTEAFF. For the CDR3, the DNA is TGTGCCATCAGTGGACAGTGGGACACTGAAGCTTTCTTT.

This clone was seen a single time. V is TRBV5-1 and J is TRBJ1-6; the D is unclear. Trimming cost V 4 bases and J 5 bases, with 10 bases left between them. In germline, CDR1 is SGHRS, CDR2 YFSETQ. The CDR3 is made up of 14 amino acids. As DNA, the CDR3 is TGCGCCAGCAGCCAGACGCCCAATAATTCACCCCTCCACTTT. It specifies CASSQTPNNSPLHF. Complete variable domain (other parts from reference TRBV5-1 and TRBJ1-6): KAGVTQTPRYLIKTRGQQVTLSCSPISGHRSVSWYQQTPGQGLQFLFEYFSETQRNKGNFPGRFSGRQFSNSRSEMNVSTLELGDSALYLCASSQTPNNSPLHFGNGTRLTVT.

This clone turned up a few times. The chain combines TRBV9 with TRBJ2-3; 8 nucleotides line up with TRBD1. Germline-derived CDR1 and CDR2 are SGDLS and YYNGEE. V lost 2 bases and J lost 4; bases outside the gene matches: 6. CDR3 length: 15 residues. The CDR3 here is CASSVSGGGADTQYF. As DNA, the CDR3 is TGTGCCAGCAGCGTCTCAGGGGGCGGCGCAGATACGCAGTATTTT.

This chain connects TRBV24-1 to TRBJ1-5, with 7 bases that match TRBD1. CDR1 and CDR2 (germline): KGHDR, SFDVKD. The CDR3 is 15 residues long. The V gene end was trimmed by 5 bases and the J gene end by 0 bases; junction bases not matched to a gene: 3. This CDR3 reads CATSGTGDSNQPQHF. The CDR3 DNA reads TGTGCCACCAGTGGGACAGGCGATAGCAATCAGCCCCAGCATTTT.

V is TRBV7-2 and J is TRBJ1-1; perhaps TRBD1 as D (5 bases). The length of the CDR3 is 15 residues. Trimming stripped 11 bases from V and 5 bases from J, with 24 bases between. Germline V gives CDR1 SGHTA, CDR2 FQGNSA. CDR3 in DNA: TGTGCCGGCGGGGCGGGGGGGTCATCCTTTACTGAAGCTTTCTTT. This gives the protein CAGGAGGSSFTEAFF.

The chain employs TRBV5-1 and TRBJ2-1, with 10 bases aligning to TRBD2. There are 16 residues in the CDR3. Per germline, CDR1 SGHRS and CDR2 YFSETQ. The ends lost 0 bases at V and 8 bases at J; junction bases unmatched: 8. The DNA of the CDR3 is TGCGCCAGCAGCTTGGAGTATAGCGGGGGGAACTATGAGCAGTTCTTC. Translation gives CASSLEYSGGNYEQFF.

The genes are TRBV6-5 and TRBJ2-7, with D tentatively TRBD2 (6 bases). Germline CDR1 and CDR2: MNHEY and SVGAGI. V lost 8 bases, J lost 2 bases, and 13 bases lay in between. This CDR3 contains 13 residues. CDR3 in DNA: TGTGCCAGCGCGAGGGACTTAGCCTACGAGCAGTACTTC. The encoded protein is CASARDLAYEQYF.

The V call is TRBV7-9, the J call TRBJ1-2; D is ambiguous. The length of the CDR3 is 17 residues. The germline CDR1 and CDR2 sequences are SEHNR and FQNEAQ (reference sequence). The V gene lost 1 base and the J gene lost 1 base, with 16 bases spanning the gap. The CDR3 DNA follows: TGTGCCAGCAGCTTAGAGGCAGGAGCTAACTATAACTATGGCTACACCTTC. Translation gives CASSLEAGANYNYGYTF.

CDR3 bases: TGTGCCAGCAGCGTCCAACCCGGGACTAGCGGTTACAATGAGCAGTTCTTC. This sequence encodes CASSVQPGTSGYNEQFF. V and J are TRBV9 and TRBJ2-1; 11 nucleotides match TRBD2. Per the germline V gene, CDR1 is SGDLS and CDR2 is YYNGEE. The CDR3 runs 17 residues. Trimming cost V 2 bases and J 4 bases; bases outside gene matches: 8.

This clone was detected a few times. The chain links TRBV7-2 to TRBJ1-4; perhaps TRBD1 as D (5 bases). The CDR3 is 15 residues long. Trimming shortened V by 5 bases and J by 3 bases, and 13 bases separated the two germline ends. In germline, CDR1 is SGHTA, CDR2 FQGNSA. CDR3 loop: CASSQQGIPNEKLFF. CDR3 bases: TGTGCCAGCAGCCAGCAGGGAATTCCTAATGAAAAACTGTTTTTT.

V is TRBV10-3 and J is TRBJ1-5, with 7 nucleotides matching TRBD1. V dropped 2 bases and J dropped 0; count of bases not matched to a gene: 4. The germline gives CDR1 ENHRY, CDR2 SYGVKD. The CDR3 loop spans 16 amino acids. The CDR3 region has the DNA TGTGCCATCAGTGAGGAGGGACAGCTTAGCAATCAGCCCCAGCATTTT. This translates into CAISEEGQLSNQPQHF.

This chain links TRBV3-1 (or the pseudogene TRBV3-2) with TRBJ1-1; D ambiguous. Per the germline V gene, CDR1 is LGHDT and CDR2 is YNNKEL (reference sequence). Trimming removed 3 bases at V and 6 bases at J, with 14 bases between. The CDR3 is made up of 14 amino acids. CDR3 sequence: CASSQPGPAAEAFF. For the CDR3, the DNA is TGTGCCAGCAGCCAGCCTGGGCCCGCGGCTGAAGCTTTCTTT.

V gene TRBV12-3 or TRBV12-4 combines with J gene TRBJ2-2, with no clear D. V was trimmed by 7 bases and J by 3 bases, leaving 9 bases between them. The CDR3 runs 13 residues. CDR3 sequence: CASTDRYTGELFF. Written as DNA, the CDR3 is TGTGCCAGCACGGATCGGTACACCGGGGAGCTGTTTTTT.